This TCR beta chain was captured in a study of cytomegalovirus exposure and HLA in healthy donors. Findings and limits, study-wide: Some highly shared sequence variants likely arose as a pipeline artifact.

A note on this clone: Its antigen remains unknown.

The PCR contained 60 Vbeta and 13 Jbeta primers. Here immunoSEQ multiplex PCR was the method, and the copy in TCRdb shows in-frame clones only, minus some. This sample carries around 130,000 clones, about four fifths of them seen once, and the ten largest clones take 5.3%. Material for sequencing was PBMCs. This receptor was identified in a young man in good health and CMV-seronegative.

The DNA for the CDR3 is TGTGCCAGCAGCTTAACCGGGACAGTTCTCTCTGGGGCCAACGTCCTGACTTTC. This encodes CASSLTGTVLSGANVLTF. V is TRBV7-2 and J is TRBJ2-6, with TRBD1 matching over 7 bases. Germline V gives CDR1 SGHTA, CDR2 FQGNSA. V gave up 2 bases and J gave up 0 bases; unmatched junction bases: 7. The CDR3 loop spans 18 amino acids.